This T cell receptor beta chain was captured by sequencing in a study of Ad26.COV2.S vaccination and SARS-CoV-2 variants. Overall study findings and caveats: For non-spike TCRs, breadth in vaccine recipients resembled that in placebo recipients.

V was clipped by 4 bases and J by 7 bases, with 14 bases between them. The CDR3 sequence is 14 residues long. Germline V gives CDR1 SGHNT, CDR2 YYREEE (reference sequence). Treatment of the sample: around 19 received Ad26.COV2.S at low or high dose, single or two shots; roughly five received placebo; per-sample allocation not given. The samples date from day 63 after the first vaccine or placebo injection. In the vaccine, an Ad26 vector expressed the SARS-CoV-2 spike of the Wuhan strain. This clone was recorded only once. Its antigen remains unidentified. TCRdb's copy holds only in-frame clones and misses some; the assay was immunoSEQ multiplex PCR. The profile shows 380,000 or so clones, around 89% of them singletons.

The sequence came from a person aged 18-60 years who received the Ad26.COV2.S COVID-19 vaccine or a placebo. The chain joins TRBV5-4 to TRBJ1-4; D perhaps matches TRBD1 (5 bases). The specimen was peripheral blood, collected in a trial of Ad26.COV2.S vaccine versus placebo. This chain's CDR3 is CASSRDAESEKLFF. The CDR3 coding sequence is TGTGCCAGCAGCCGGGACGCGGAGAGTGAAAAACTGTTTTTT.